The 29 T cell receptor beta chains in this list originate from one sample, sequenced in a study of response to subunit inactivated influenza vaccine. TCRdb re-called the RT-PCR reads through MiXCR, storing one row per CDR3 protein. This sample has about 500,000 distinct CDR3 sequences, with approximately 16% found just once. This specimen consisted of CD4+ T cells sorted from PBMCs, obtained roughly 24 months after vaccination. These receptor sequences come from a man aged 45-69 years who received an inactivated influenza vaccine.

This clonotype was counted between two and nine times. CDR3 DNA sequence: TGTGCCAGCAGCTTAGTGGGCCTAGAGGTCAATGAGCAGTTCTTC. Its translation: CASSLVGLEVNEQFF. The chain joins TRBV7-9 to TRBJ2-1; D not resolved. The germline gives CDR1 SEHNR, CDR2 FQNEAQ (reference sequence). CDR3 length: 15 amino acids. V lost 1 base, J lost 6 bases, and 13 bases lay in between.

In its sample, this clonotype was seen many times. The chain joins TRBV25-1 to TRBJ1-2; D is ambiguous. Germline loops: CDR1 MGHDK, CDR2 SYGVNS. Trimming removed 5 bases at V and 6 bases at J, with 10 bases between. The CDR3 consists of 12 residues. CDR3 sequence (DNA): TGTGCCAGCAGTACGATGGTAGATGGCTACACCTTC. Encoded protein: CASSTMVDGYTF.

This clonotype has a handful of counts. The chain links TRBV7-8 to TRBJ2-7; either TRBD1 or TRBD2 may supply D (5 bases each). CDR1 is SGHVS and CDR2 is FQNEAQ in the germline V gene. Trimming cost V 1 base and J 4 bases, with 14 bases left between them. This CDR3 comprises 15 residues. The CDR3 nucleotides read TGTGCCAGCAGCTTAGTCGAGGGGACGAGGTACGAGCAGTACTTC. It is translated as CASSLVEGTRYEQYF.

This chain connects TRBV5-1 to TRBJ2-7, with D possibly matching TRBD1 (5 bases). The CDR3 sequence is 15 residues long. The V gene's germline CDR1 is SGHRS and CDR2 YFSETQ. Trimming cost V 0 bases and J 4 bases, with 14 bases left between them. For the CDR3, the DNA is TGCGCCAGCAGCTTGGCCGCAACAGGATCTTACGAGCAGTACTTC. As protein: CASSLAATGSYEQYF.

This clonotype was observed a few times. This chain links TRBV29-1 with TRBJ2-7; 8 bases are shared with TRBD2. V lost 6 bases to trimming and J lost 3 bases; unmatched junction nucleotides: 13. This CDR3 has 15 amino acids. CDR1 and CDR2 from the germline V gene are SQVTM and ANQGSEA. The CDR3 protein is CSVCLAGRGNYEQYF. The CDR3 DNA is TGCAGCGTGTGCCTAGCGGGTCGAGGGAACTACGAGCAGTACTTC.

The genes are TRBV20-1 and TRBJ2-1; 9 bases line up with TRBD2. Germline assignment: CDR1 DFQATT and CDR2 SNEGSKA (reference sequence). CDR3 length equals 17 residues. The V and J ends lost 5 bases and 4 bases, in that order; junction bases with no gene match: 15. CDR3 DNA: TGCAGTGCTTCCCTCACGTTCGGGACTAGCAAGTACAATGAGCAGTTCTTC. Translating gives CSASLTFGTSKYNEQFF.

This clonotype was counted ten times or more. The chain uses TRBV20-1 and TRBJ2-7; 12 nucleotides align to TRBD2. V shed 1 base and J 1 base; nucleotides not matched to a gene: 11. There are 18 residues in the CDR3. The V gene's germline CDR1 is DFQATT and CDR2 SNEGSKA (reference sequence). The CDR3 DNA follows: TGCAGTGCTAGAGCTCGGACTAGCGGGAACGACCGTTCCTACGAGCAGTACTTC. Translation: CSARARTSGNDRSYEQYF.

The sample holds many counts of this clonotype. The chain links TRBV5-1 to TRBJ1-2; 7 bases are a match to TRBD1. The CDR3 covers 15 residues. J gave up 8 bases and V 3 bases, and 13 bases lay outside the gene matches. Germline lookup yields CDR1 SGHRS and CDR2 YFSETQ. CDR3 nucleotides: TGCGCCAGCAGCTCCATGACAGGGATTGGGTCGGGCTACACCTTC. It specifies CASSSMTGIGSGYTF.

CDR3 region: CASSQQSYEQYF. In nucleotides, the CDR3 is TGTGCCAGCAGCCAGCAATCCTACGAGCAGTACTTC. The chain links TRBV7-9 to TRBJ2-7; no reliable D call. CDR3 length: 12 residues. V lost 5 bases, J lost 1 base, and 6 bases lay in between. Germline CDR1 SEHNR, CDR2 FQNEAQ (reference sequence).

This clonotype was observed a few times. The rearrangement uses TRBV20-1 and TRBJ2-3; the D gene is possibly TRBD1 (6 bases). The CDR3 spans 13 residues. The germline V and J ends were trimmed by 1 base and 4 bases, with 9 bases remaining between them. Per germline, CDR1 DFQATT and CDR2 SNEGSKA (reference sequence). The CDR3 bases are TGCAGTGCTAGAGCCAGGGGCGCAGATACGCAGTATTTT. Translated: CSARARGADTQYF.

This clonotype was seen a few times. This chain links TRBV5-1 with TRBJ2-2; 8 bases align to TRBD1. V shed 3 bases and J 1 base; nucleotides not matched to a gene: 5. This CDR3 is 16 amino acids long. Germline CDR1 and CDR2: SGHRS and YFSETQ. This CDR3 is CASSSQGAGNTGELFF. The DNA for the CDR3 is TGCGCCAGCAGCTCTCAGGGGGCGGGGAACACCGGGGAGCTGTTTTTT. The full variable domain, with the rest looked up from reference TRBV5-1 and TRBJ2-2, is KAGVTQTPRYLIKTRGQQVTLSCSPISGHRSVSWYQQTPGQGLQFLFEYFSETQRNKGNFPGRFSGRQFSNSRSEMNVSTLELGDSALYLCASSSQGAGNTGELFFGEGSRLTVL.

The chain links TRBV10-3 to TRBJ1-5; D not certain. V lost 5 bases and J 6 bases, leaving 11 bases between the germline ends. CDR3 length: 13 residues. The V gene's germline CDR1 is ENHRY and CDR2 SYGVKD. CDR3 loop: CAISSDPFQPQHF. For the CDR3, the DNA is TGTGCCATCAGTTCCGACCCCTTTCAGCCCCAGCATTTT.

The V call is TRBV10-2, the J call TRBJ1-2; a possible D gene is TRBD1 (5 bases). Trimming left V 11 bases short and J 5 bases short, with 15 bases between. The germline V gene encodes CDR1 WSHSY and CDR2 SAAADI. The CDR3 covers 12 residues. As DNA, the CDR3 is TGCGCCGCTTTGGCGGGGCGGTATGGCTACACCTTC. This gives the protein CAALAGRYGYTF.

This clonotype was detected ten times or more. The chain joins TRBV12-3 or TRBV12-4 to TRBJ1-3; D is ambiguous. The CDR3 consists of 15 residues. V was cut by 5 bases and J by 0 bases, with 11 bases left in between. As DNA, the CDR3 is TGTGCCAGCAGTCCCATGGGATTCTCTGGAAACACCATATATTTT. Protein: CASSPMGFSGNTIYF.

This clonotype was picked up a small number of times. This rearrangement joins TRBV20-1 to TRBJ2-4, with D unresolved. Germline loops: CDR1 DFQATT, CDR2 SNEGSKA (reference sequence). The CDR3 totals 10 residues. Between the trimmed V and J ends, which lost 4 bases and 15 bases, there was a span of 13 bases. The CDR3 here is CSANLGMPYF. DNA of the CDR3: TGCAGTGCTAATTTGGGAATGCCGTACTTC.

This clonotype was observed a handful of times. V is TRBV6-1 and J is TRBJ2-2; tentatively, D is TRBD1 (5 bases). Germline V gene data show CDR1 as MNHNS and CDR2 as SASEGT. Trimming cost V 5 bases and J 1 base, with 8 bases left between them. The CDR3 contains 14 residues. CDR3 loop: CASSRQQNTGELFF. The DNA for the CDR3 is TGTGCCAGCAGTCGACAGCAGAACACCGGGGAGCTGTTTTTT.

The rearrangement uses TRBV24-1 and TRBJ2-5; the match to TRBD1 covers 8 bases. Germline trimming cut 3 bases from V and 5 bases from J; bases unmatched to any gene: 10. This CDR3 has 16 amino acids. CDR1 is KGHDR and CDR2 is SFDVKD in the germline V gene. The CDR3 nucleotides are TGTGCCACCAGTGATCCTGGACAGGGTCCGAGGGAGACCCAGTACTTC. Translating it yields CATSDPGQGPRETQYF.

Comments on this clonotype: A clone one base away is much larger, so this may be a read error. Lacking the conserved final phenylalanine or tryptophan, this CDR3 likely reflects a read error. This rearrangement joins TRBV20-1 to TRBJ2-5; D is uncertain. The CDR3 has 12 amino acids. CDR1 is DFQATT and CDR2 is SNEGSKA in the germline V gene (reference sequence). V was cut by 7 bases and J by 4 bases, with 13 bases left in between. CDR3 nucleotide sequence: TGCAGTGTTTCTAGTTTTGGAGAGACCCAGTACTCC. Translation gives CSVSSFGETQYS.

The V and J genes are TRBV30 and TRBJ2-1, with a weak D call TRBD1 (5 bases). V gave up 3 bases and J gave up 1 base, with 13 bases separating them. CDR3 length: 15 residues. Germline loops: CDR1 GTSNPN, CDR2 SVGIG (reference sequence). The CDR3 region has the DNA TGTGCCTGGAGCCCGAGGACACTTTCCTACAATGAGCAGTTCTTC. Translating it yields CAWSPRTLSYNEQFF.

The sample holds a few counts of this clonotype. The chain uses TRBV10-3 and TRBJ2-5; 8 bases agree with TRBD2. CDR1 is ENHRY and CDR2 is SYGVKD in the germline V gene. J gave up 7 bases and V 3 bases, and 10 bases lay outside the gene matches. The CDR3 runs 15 residues. As DNA, the CDR3 is TGTGCCATCAGTGACAAAGCGGGGGCGTCGGGGACCCAGTACTTC. This sequence encodes CAISDKAGASGTQYF.

This chain connects TRBV12-3 or TRBV12-4 to TRBJ2-5; D tentatively reads TRBD1 or TRBD2 (6 bases each). V lost 6 bases and J lost 5, with 19 bases in between. CDR3 length: 15 amino acids. The CDR3 DNA reads TGTGCCAGCAGCGTACGGGGGCTGGGTGTGGAGACCCAGTACTTC. Translating gives CASSVRGLGVETQYF.

This clonotype was seen only a few times. A much larger clone differs by one base, so this may be a read error. The gene calls are TRBV7-3 and TRBJ2-1; maybe TRBD1 (5 bases). Trimming took off 5 bases at V and 0 bases at J, with 11 bases between the two ends. The germline CDR1 and CDR2 sequences are SGHTA and FQGTGA. The CDR3 is 15 amino acids. CDR3 DNA sequence: TGTGCCAGCAGCCCGGACACGAGCTCCTACAATGAGCAGTTCTTC. As protein: CASSPDTSSYNEQFF. Full variable domain (remainder filled in from reference TRBV7-3 and TRBJ2-1): GAGVSQTPSNKVTEKGKYVELRCDPISGHTALYWYRQSLGQGPEFLIYFQGTGAADDSGLPNDRFFAVRPEGSVSTLKIQRTERGDSAVYLCASSPDTSSYNEQFFGPGTRLTVL.

The chain combines TRBV7-9 with TRBJ1-1; D remains unclear. Germline V gives CDR1 SEHNR, CDR2 FQNEAQ (reference sequence). The V and J ends lost 5 bases and 1 base respectively, with 14 bases between them. CDR3 length: 15 amino acids. Here the CDR3 DNA reads TGTGCCAGCAGCCCGAGTGGAAGAGGGAACACTGAAGCTTTCTTT. This translates into CASSPSGRGNTEAFF.

The V gene is TRBV6-5, the J gene TRBJ1-5; D uncertain. V lost 2 bases and J lost 1, with 9 bases in between. The CDR3 contains 15 residues. From germline, CDR1 is MNHEY and CDR2 SVGAGI. The CDR3 region is CASSYGPESNQPQHF. The CDR3 nucleotides read TGTGCCAGCAGTTACGGGCCAGAAAGCAATCAGCCCCAGCATTTT.

V and J are TRBV7-9 and TRBJ2-1, with D possibly being TRBD1 (5 bases). The V and J ends lost 7 bases and 0 bases respectively, with 10 bases between them. The CDR3 is 14 amino acids. Germline V gene lookup returns CDR1 SEHNR and CDR2 FQNEAQ (reference sequence). CDR3 in DNA: TGTGCCAGCACCGACAGTTTCTCCTACAATGAGCAGTTCTTC. Its protein product is CASTDSFSYNEQFF.

This clonotype occurred a few times. The rearrangement links TRBV12-3 or TRBV12-4 to TRBJ1-3; D unresolved. Trimming stripped 7 bases from V and 4 bases from J, with 11 bases between. The CDR3 contains 13 residues. The CDR3 coding sequence is TGTGCCAGCAATTCGCCCCCCGGAAACACCATATATTTT. This gives the protein CASNSPPGNTIYF.

J is TRBJ2-5 and V is TRBV20-1; 10 bases map to TRBD2. CDR3 size: 15 residues. V shed 0 bases and J 1 base; nucleotides not matched to a gene: 2. Germline lookup yields CDR1 DFQATT and CDR2 SNEGSKA (reference sequence). The CDR3 loop reads CSARDRLAGQETQYF. CDR3 coding DNA: TGCAGTGCTAGAGATCGACTAGCGGGCCAAGAGACCCAGTACTTC.

The CDR3 loop reads CASSVNGGNTEAFF. The CDR3 DNA follows: TGTGCCAGCAGTGTTAACGGGGGCAACACTGAAGCTTTCTTT. The rearrangement joins TRBV2 to TRBJ1-1; TRBD1 might be the D (6 bases). CDR3 length: 14 residues. Trimming left V 4 bases short and J 2 bases short, with 11 bases between. Germline CDR1 reads SNHLY; CDR2 reads FYNNEI.

This clonotype was seen more than once but under ten times. Here the CDR3 DNA reads TGTGCCAGCTCACCCGGTGGGACAGAGGGCGAGCAGTACTTC. Protein sequence: CASSPGGTEGEQYF. This chain uses TRBV18 with TRBJ2-7; 7 nucleotides line up with TRBD1. The germline V gene has CDR1 KGHSH and CDR2 LQKENI. CDR3 length: 14 amino acids. V lost 3 bases, J lost 6 bases, and 8 bases stayed unmatched.